Shown below are 8 T cell receptor beta chains from a single sample sequenced in a study of OX40 agonist ivuxolimab in advanced cancers. Here immunoSEQ multiplex PCR was the method, and the copy in TCRdb shows in-frame clones only, minus some. The sample holds about 150,000 clones, 90% seen once. This specimen was CD4+ or CD8+ T cells sorted from blood, taken in a trial of the OX40 agonist ivuxolimab. These TCRs come from an adult with an advanced solid tumor such as melanoma, head and neck, liver or kidney cancer.

This clone came up once. The chain is built from TRBV6-1 and TRBJ1-1, with unresolved D. V was cut by 4 bases and J by 3 bases, with 6 bases left in between. The germline V gene has CDR1 MNHNS and CDR2 SASEGT. This CDR3 spans 12 amino acids. The CDR3 loop reads CASSVLHTEAFF. The CDR3 nucleotides read TGTGCCAGCAGTGTTCTGCACACTGAAGCTTTCTTT.

The chain uses TRBV15 and TRBJ1-2; TRBD1 aligns across 7 bases. The V gene's germline CDR1 is LNHNV and CDR2 YYDKDF (reference sequence). Unmatched junction bases numbered 9, after V lost 0 bases and J lost 8 bases. The CDR3 consists of 15 residues. CDR3 amino acids: CATSRDPRGGTGYTF. CDR3 DNA sequence: TGTGCCACCAGCAGAGATCCAAGAGGGGGCACGGGCTACACCTTC.

The chain has TRBV5-8 and TRBJ2-1; D uncertain. V lost 6 bases to trimming and J lost 6 bases, with 16 bases between them. The CDR3 contains 14 residues. The V gene's germline CDR1 is SGHTS and CDR2 YDEGEE. In nucleotides, the CDR3 is TGTGCCAGCACCTCCCGTGGAGCCGGCAATGAGCAGTTCTTC. It yields the protein CASTSRGAGNEQFF. The variable domain in full, completed from reference TRBV5-8 and TRBJ2-1, reads EAGVTQSPTHLIKTRGQQATLRCSPISGHTSVYWYQQALGLGLQFLLWYDEGEERNRGNFPPRFSGRQFPNYSSELNVNALELEDSALYLCASTSRGAGNEQFFGPGTRLTVL.

The chain carries TRBV27 and TRBJ2-7, with a tentative D call TRBD1 (6 bases). CDR3 length: 13 amino acids. Germline CDR1 reads MNHEY; CDR2 reads SMNVEV (reference sequence). V lost 3 bases to trimming and J lost 3 bases, with 9 bases between them. CDR3 loop: CASSLGHLYEQYF. CDR3 nucleotide sequence: TGTGCCAGCAGTTTGGGACATCTCTACGAGCAGTACTTC.

J is TRBJ2-1 and V is TRBV7-3, with 12 bases identical to TRBD2. The CDR3 is 16 amino acids. Trimming removed 4 bases from V and 8 bases from J; junction bases left unmatched: 9. Germline loops: CDR1 SGHTA, CDR2 FQGTGA. The CDR3 region is CASSSRRLAGVDEQFF. CDR3 sequence (DNA): TGTGCCAGCAGCTCCCGAAGACTAGCGGGAGTGGATGAGCAGTTCTTC.

This clone was detected only a few times. The rearrangement joins TRBV27 to TRBJ2-7; the match to TRBD2 covers 11 bases. The ends lost 3 bases at V and 4 bases at J; junction bases unmatched: 11. The germline V gene has CDR1 MNHEY and CDR2 SMNVEV (reference sequence). The CDR3 is 17 amino acids. The CDR3 here is CASSLGRLAGGPYEQYF. The CDR3 coding sequence is TGTGCCAGCAGTTTGGGAAGGTTAGCGGGAGGGCCGTACGAGCAGTACTTC.

The rearrangement joins TRBV28 to TRBJ2-2; D perhaps matches TRBD1 (6 bases). CDR1 and CDR2 (germline): MDHEN, SYDVKM. The V gene lost 6 bases and the J gene lost 4 bases, with 15 bases spanning the gap. The CDR3 is 15 amino acids. Written as DNA, the CDR3 is TGTGCCAGCAGCGGGCCAGGGGATAGCACCGGGGAGCTGTTTTTT. Encoded protein: CASSGPGDSTGELFF. Full variable domain (remainder filled in from reference TRBV28 and TRBJ2-2): DVKVTQSSRYLVKRTGEKVFLECVQDMDHENMFWYRQDPGLGLRLIYFSYDVKMKEKGDIPEGYSVSREKKERFSLILESASTNQTSMYLCASSGPGDSTGELFFGEGSRLTVL.

This chain joins TRBV28 and TRBJ2-1; D perhaps matches TRBD2 (6 bases). Trimming took off 8 bases at V and 7 bases at J, with 9 bases between the two ends. The CDR3 is 11 amino acids. Germline CDR1 and CDR2: MDHEN and SYDVKM. The CDR3, as DNA: TGTGCCAGCGGGAGGACAAATGAGCAGTTCTTC. Protein: CASGRTNEQFF.